These T cell receptor beta chains were read from a single sample in a study of cytomegalovirus exposure and HLA in healthy donors. Produced via immunoSEQ multiplex PCR; TCRdb's table is partial and in-frame only. In all, the sample yields around 77,000 clones. The sequenced material came from PBMCs. The source of these receptors is a man aged 45-60 years in good health and CMV-seropositive. Each CDR3 is given with its conserved first and last residue. The D gene is left open where the match is weak.

TRBJ1-1,.,TRBV11-2,TGTGCCAGCAGCCCAGGGATCGTGAACACTGAAGCTTTCTTT,CASSPGIVNTEAFF
TRBJ1-2,.,TRBV19,TGTGCCAGTAGTATCGACAGTTACTATGGCTACACCTTC,CASSIDSYYGYTF
TRBJ1-2,TRBD1,TRBV29-1,TGCAGCGTTGAAGTAACAGGGGCCGACTATGGCTACACCTTC,CSVEVTGADYGYTF
TRBJ1-4,.,TRBV6-1,TGTGCCAGCAGTGAAGCGCGAGGTAGAGGGCTGTTTTTT,CASSEARGRGLFF
TRBJ2-3,TRBD1,TRBV6-6,TGTGCCAGCGTTGACAGGGGCAGGGATACGCAGTATTTT,CASVDRGRDTQYF
TRBJ1-5,TRBD1,TRBV7-2,TGTGCCAGCAGCACATCCGGGACAGATCTTTGGTGGGGCAATCAGCCCCAGCATTTT,CASSTSGTDLWWGNQPQHF
TRBJ2-3,TRBD2,TRBV5-4,TGTGCCAGCACAGCGGGAGAGGTGACAGATACGCAGTATTTT,CASTAGEVTDTQYF
TRBJ2-3,.,TRBV5-5,TGTGCCAGCAGCTTTGCCTCAGGGTTGGTAGTAGATACGCAGTATTTT,CASSFASGLVVDTQYF
TRBJ1-1,.,TRBV11-3,TGTGCCAGCAGCTTAGAAGGGGAAACTGAAGCTTTCTTT,CASSLEGETEAFF
TRBJ1-4,TRBD1,TRBV29-1,TGCAGCGTTGACCGACAGGGGTTAAATGAAAAACTGTTTTTT,CSVDRQGLNEKLFF
TRBJ2-3,.,TRBV28,TGTGCCAGCAGTTTCAGAGATACGCAGTATTTT,CASSFRDTQYF
TRBJ1-5,TRBD1,TRBV19,TGTGCCAGTAGTACCCGACAGGGGGCTAATCAGCCCCAGCATTTT,CASSTRQGANQPQHF
TRBJ1-5,.,TRBV5-6,TGTGCCAGCAGCTTGGGGACAGTGGGTCAGCCCCAGCATTTT,CASSLGTVGQPQHF
TRBJ1-4,.,TRBV30,TGTGCCTGGAGTAGAGCATCGACTAATGAAAAACTGTTTTTT,CAWSRASTNEKLFF
TRBJ2-7,.,TRBV6-7,TGTGCCAGCAGTTACTCAGCAGGGGGGAACGAGCAGTACTTC,CASSYSAGGNEQYF
TRBJ1-2,.,TRBV5-3,TGTGCCAGAAGCTGTGGAGCCGATGGCTACACCTTC,CARSCGADGYTF